This TCR beta chain stems from a study of vaccination effects on CD4 cells after COVID-19. Only one count was recorded for this clone. What it binds is unknown. The assay was immunoSEQ multiplex PCR, and TCRdb's table has in-frame clones only and misses some. The sample lists under 35,000 clones, more than 65% seen once, with approximately 9.1% in the top ten. Before sequencing took place, the ViraFEST assay used viral peptide pools to expand antigen-specific CD4+ T cells. Following culture for 9 to 11 days, CD4+ T cells were isolated. It was two doses of either the BNT162b2 or mRNA-1273 vaccine that participants received. After fewer than 2.5 million PBMC were placed in each well, they were cultured with approximately 10 IU/ml IL-2 and approximately 9.7 ug/ml peptides. Days 3 and 7 were when half the medium was replaced with IL-2 medium. The CDR3 extends over 11 amino acids. Trimming pared 5 bases from V and 10 bases from J, leaving 6 bases between. Germline values: CDR1 MDHEN, CDR2 SYDVKM.

Sequences were derived from CD4+ T cells from PBMCs cultured with HCoV-NL63 spike peptides, sampled after COVID-19 vaccination. The rearrangement uses TRBV28 and TRBJ1-6; TRBD1 is a possible D gene (5 bases). This clonotype originated in a human donor who received a COVID-19 vaccine. The CDR3 sequence: CASSQGSPLHF. For the CDR3, the DNA is TGTGCCAGCAGTCAGGGCTCACCCCTCCACTTT. Based on the CDR3 plus reference TRBV28 and TRBJ1-6, the full variable domain is DVKVTQSSRYLVKRTGEKVFLECVQDMDHENMFWYRQDPGLGLRLIYFSYDVKMKEKGDIPEGYSVSREKKERFSLILESASTNQTSMYLCASSQGSPLHFGNGTRLTVT.